The sequence of this TCR beta chain was determined in a study of blood T cell repertoires in COVID-19 (TCRdb year 2020). Regarding the study in general: Samples from collaborators originated in the United States, Italy and Spain and spanned both the acute and convalescent phases of COVID-19. The material from the prospective study consisted of cDNA or gDNA derived from T cells, B-cell-depleted T cells, or PBMCs. The dataset comprised deeply sampled blood TCRbeta repertoires from subjects exposed to, actively infected with, or recovered from COVID-19. A freely available public database, intended as a resource for researchers studying the immune response to SARS-CoV-2, is where the repertoires were released. Samples came from the ongoing ImmuneRACE study (first 160 participants) plus 1,254 subjects from 6 global collaborators. A de-identified subject ID, COVID-19 status, age in years and sex were almost always included in the sample metadata. Where HLA class I and class II types were available, the types were taken from metadata supplied by the sample provider, not from assay-based typing.

The CDR3 starts with the cysteine, ends with the phenylalanine, and has 21 residues. The entry retains the CDR3 DNA only, 63 bases that are in frame from base 1. CDR1 KGHDR and CDR2 SFDVKD are derived from the germline V gene. V and J are trimmed by 1 base and 6 bases, and the gene matches miss 23 bases of the junction. Worth noting for this clone: Its binding antigen is unknown. Qualities for individual bases were not recorded, and no much larger clone is one base off.

Results and caveats for the whole study, not just this receptor: How much clinical and demographic metadata was included differed by source and by participant, and the metadata was provided uncurated.

The immunoSEQ Assay, a bias-controlled multiplex PCR, was used to amplify TCRbeta CDR3 regions from genomic DNA. The original pipeline was this. The number of nucleated cells in each sample was estimated by amplification of reference gene primers within the assay. Sequence reads were collapsed and filtered to measure the absolute abundance of every unique TCRbeta CDR3 rearrangement. Productive Simpson clonality was computed per sample as the square root of Simpson's diversity index over productive rearrangements. TCRdb limited this immuneACCESS table to in-frame rearrangements with V and J called. A share of clones is missing; checked studies link under half to unresolved V genes, and the rest is unexplained. The DNA was the basis for D and trimming; V, J and clone size are from that table. The sample includes 80,000 to 100,000 clones, with 90% to 95% observed a single time. About 1.8% of the sample rests with the top ten.

Whole blood was collected in K2EDTA tubes by collaborating institutions according to the institutions' own protocols. For TCRbeta analysis, collaborators shipped samples as frozen whole blood, isolated PBMCs, or DNA extracted from either of those sample types. The sequence was obtained from a human donor with active COVID-19. The donor label of this sample is uncertain. Input material: peripheral blood. Recombination connected TRBV24-1 to TRBJ1-5, and TRBD1 aligns with 7 junction nucleotides. The sequenced DNA is TGTGCCACCAGTGATTTTAGGGGGCGGTCGGTCCCTCGTCACCCTCGTCAGCCCCAGCATTTT. Its protein is CATSDFRGRSVPRHPRQPQHF.